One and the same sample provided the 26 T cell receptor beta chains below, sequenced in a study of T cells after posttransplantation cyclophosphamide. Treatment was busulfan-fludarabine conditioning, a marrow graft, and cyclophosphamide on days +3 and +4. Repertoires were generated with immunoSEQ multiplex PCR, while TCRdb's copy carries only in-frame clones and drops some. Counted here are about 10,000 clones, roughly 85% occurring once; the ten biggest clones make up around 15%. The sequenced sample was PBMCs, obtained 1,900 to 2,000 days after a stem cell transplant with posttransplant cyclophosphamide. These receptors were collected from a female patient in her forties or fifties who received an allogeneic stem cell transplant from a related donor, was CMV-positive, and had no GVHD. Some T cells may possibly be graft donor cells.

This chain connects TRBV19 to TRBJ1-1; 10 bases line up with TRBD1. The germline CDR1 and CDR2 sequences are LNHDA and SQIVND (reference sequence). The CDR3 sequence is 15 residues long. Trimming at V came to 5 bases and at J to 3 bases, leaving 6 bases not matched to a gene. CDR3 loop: CASSQSTGGYTEAFF. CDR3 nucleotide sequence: TGTGCCAGTAGTCAATCGACAGGGGGCTACACTGAAGCTTTCTTT.

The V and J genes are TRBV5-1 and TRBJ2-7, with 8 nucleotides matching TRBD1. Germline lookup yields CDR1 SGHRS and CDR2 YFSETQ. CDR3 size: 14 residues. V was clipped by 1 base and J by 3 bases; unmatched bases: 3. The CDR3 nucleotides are TGCGCCAGCAGCTTGCAGGGGGCAAACTACGAGCAGTACTTC. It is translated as CASSLQGANYEQYF.

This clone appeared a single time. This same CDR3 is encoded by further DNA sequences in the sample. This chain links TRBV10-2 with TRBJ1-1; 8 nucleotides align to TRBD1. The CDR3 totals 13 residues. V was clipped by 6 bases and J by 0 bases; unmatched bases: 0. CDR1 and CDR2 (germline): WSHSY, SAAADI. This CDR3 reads CASRGQVNTEAFF. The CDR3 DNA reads TGCGCCAGCAGGGGACAGGTGAACACTGAAGCTTTCTTT.

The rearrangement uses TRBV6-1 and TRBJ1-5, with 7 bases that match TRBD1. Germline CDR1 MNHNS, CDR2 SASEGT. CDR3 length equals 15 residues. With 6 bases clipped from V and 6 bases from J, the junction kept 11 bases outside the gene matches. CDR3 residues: CASSRITGDGQPQHF. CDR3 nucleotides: TGTGCCAGCAGCCGCATTACAGGGGATGGTCAGCCCCAGCATTTT.

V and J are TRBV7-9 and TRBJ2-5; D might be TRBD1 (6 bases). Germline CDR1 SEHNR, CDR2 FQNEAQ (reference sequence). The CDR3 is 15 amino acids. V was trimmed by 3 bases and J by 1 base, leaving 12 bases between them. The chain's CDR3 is CASSFTQGLQETQYF. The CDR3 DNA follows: TGTGCCAGCAGCTTCACGCAGGGGCTCCAAGAGACCCAGTACTTC.

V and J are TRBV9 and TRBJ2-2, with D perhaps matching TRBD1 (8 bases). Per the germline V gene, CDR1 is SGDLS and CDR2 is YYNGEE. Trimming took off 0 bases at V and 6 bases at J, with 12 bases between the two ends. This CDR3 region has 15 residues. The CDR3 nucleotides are TGTGCCAGCAGCGTAGCTACAGGGGGGGCCGGGGAGCTGTTTTTT. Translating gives CASSVATGGAGELFF.

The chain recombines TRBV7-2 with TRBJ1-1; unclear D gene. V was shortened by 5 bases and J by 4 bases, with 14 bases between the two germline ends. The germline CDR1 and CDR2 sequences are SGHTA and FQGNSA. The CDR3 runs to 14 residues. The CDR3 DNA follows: TGTGCCAGCAGCCCCCGGGGTATGAGCACTGAAGCTTTCTTT. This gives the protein CASSPRGMSTEAFF.

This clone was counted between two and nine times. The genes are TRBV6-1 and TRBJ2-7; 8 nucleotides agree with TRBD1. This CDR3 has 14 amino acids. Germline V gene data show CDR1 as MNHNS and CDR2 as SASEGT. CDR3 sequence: CTSGNQGAPYEQYF. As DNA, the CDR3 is TGTACGTCAGGAAACCAGGGGGCGCCCTACGAGCAGTACTTC.

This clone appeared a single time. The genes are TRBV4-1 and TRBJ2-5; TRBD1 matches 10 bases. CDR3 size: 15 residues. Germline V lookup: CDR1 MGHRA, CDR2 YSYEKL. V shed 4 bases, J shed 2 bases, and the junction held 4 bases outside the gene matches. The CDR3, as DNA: TGCGCCAGCAGCCTCGGACAGGGGGGGCAAGAGACCCAGTACTTC. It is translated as CASSLGQGGQETQYF.

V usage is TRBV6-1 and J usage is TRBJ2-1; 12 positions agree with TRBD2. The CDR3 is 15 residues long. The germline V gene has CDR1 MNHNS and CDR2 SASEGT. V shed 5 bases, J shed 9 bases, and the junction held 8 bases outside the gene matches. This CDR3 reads CASSNLAGGAGEQFF. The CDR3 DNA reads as TGTGCCAGCAGTAACCTAGCGGGGGGGGCAGGTGAGCAGTTCTTC.

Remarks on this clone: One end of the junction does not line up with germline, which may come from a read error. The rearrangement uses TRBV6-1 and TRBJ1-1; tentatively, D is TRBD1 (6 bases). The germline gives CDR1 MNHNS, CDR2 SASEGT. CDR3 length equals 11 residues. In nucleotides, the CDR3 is TGTGCCAGCAGTGAAGTTTCACAGGGACTCTTT. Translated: CASSEVSQGLF.

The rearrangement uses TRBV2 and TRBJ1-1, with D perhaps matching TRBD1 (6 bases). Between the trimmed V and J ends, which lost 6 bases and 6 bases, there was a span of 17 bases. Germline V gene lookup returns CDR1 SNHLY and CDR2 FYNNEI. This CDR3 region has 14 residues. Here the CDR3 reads CASRLLTGRSEAFF. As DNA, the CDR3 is TGTGCCAGCAGGCTCCTGACAGGCCGGTCTGAAGCTTTCTTT.

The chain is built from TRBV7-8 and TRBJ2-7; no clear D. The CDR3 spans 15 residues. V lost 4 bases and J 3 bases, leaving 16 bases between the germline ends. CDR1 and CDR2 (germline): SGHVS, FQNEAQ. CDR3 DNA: TGTGCCAGCAGCTCTGACGGCGGCAGAGTCTACGAGCAGTACTTC. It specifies CASSSDGGRVYEQYF.

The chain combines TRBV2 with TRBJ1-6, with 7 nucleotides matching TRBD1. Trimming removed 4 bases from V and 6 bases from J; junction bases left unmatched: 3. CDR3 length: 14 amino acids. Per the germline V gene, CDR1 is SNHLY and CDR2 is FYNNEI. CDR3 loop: CASSGGQPNSPLHF. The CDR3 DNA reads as TGTGCCAGCAGTGGGGGACAGCCTAATTCACCCCTCCACTTT.

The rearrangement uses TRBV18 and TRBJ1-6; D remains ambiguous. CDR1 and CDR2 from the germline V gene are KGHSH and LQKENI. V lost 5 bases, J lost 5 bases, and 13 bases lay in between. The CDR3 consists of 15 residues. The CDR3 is CASSSDKSHNSPLHF. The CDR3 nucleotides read TGTGCCAGCTCATCCGACAAATCGCATAATTCACCCCTCCACTTT. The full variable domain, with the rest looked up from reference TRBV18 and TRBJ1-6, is NAGVMQNPRHLVRRRGQEARLRCSPMKGHSHVYWYRQLPEEGLKFMVYLQKENIIDESGMPKERFSAEFPKEGPSILRIQQVVRGDSAAYFCASSSDKSHNSPLHFGNGTRLTVT.

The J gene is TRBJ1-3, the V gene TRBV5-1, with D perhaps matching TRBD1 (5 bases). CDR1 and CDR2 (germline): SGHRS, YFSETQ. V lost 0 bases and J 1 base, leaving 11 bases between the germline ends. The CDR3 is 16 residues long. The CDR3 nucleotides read TGCGCCAGCAGCTTGGCCCCGGACATTTCTGGAAACACCATATATTTT. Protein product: CASSLAPDISGNTIYF.

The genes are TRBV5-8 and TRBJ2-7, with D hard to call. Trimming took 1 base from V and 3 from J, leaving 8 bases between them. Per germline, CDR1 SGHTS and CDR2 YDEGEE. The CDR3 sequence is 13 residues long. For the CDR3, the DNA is TGTGCCAGCAGCTTGCGCAGAGGCTACGAGCAGTACTTC. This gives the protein CASSLRRGYEQYF.

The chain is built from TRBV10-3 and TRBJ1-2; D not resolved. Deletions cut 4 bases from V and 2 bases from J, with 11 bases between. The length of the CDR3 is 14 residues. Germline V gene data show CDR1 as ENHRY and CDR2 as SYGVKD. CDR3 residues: CAISAAGTNYGYTF. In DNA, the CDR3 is TGTGCCATCAGTGCCGCGGGAACGAACTATGGCTACACCTTC.

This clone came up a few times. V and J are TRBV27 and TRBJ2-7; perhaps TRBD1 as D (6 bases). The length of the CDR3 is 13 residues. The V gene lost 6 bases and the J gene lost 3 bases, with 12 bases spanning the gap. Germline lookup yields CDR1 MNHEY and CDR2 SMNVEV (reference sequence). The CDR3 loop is CASRGHGGYEQYF. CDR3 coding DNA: TGTGCCAGCAGGGGACATGGAGGCTACGAGCAGTACTTC.

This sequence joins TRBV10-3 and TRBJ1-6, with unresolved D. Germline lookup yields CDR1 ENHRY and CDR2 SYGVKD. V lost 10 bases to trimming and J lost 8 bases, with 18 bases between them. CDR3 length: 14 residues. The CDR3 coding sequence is TGTGCCACTCGGACCGACAACGGGGATTCACCCCTCCACTTT. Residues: CATRTDNGDSPLHF.

In DNA form, the CDR3 reads TGTGCCAGCAGCGCCCCGGGACAGGGAAGCCCGTATACGCAGTATTTT. This sequence encodes CASSAPGQGSPYTQYF. The chain couples TRBV9 to TRBJ2-3, with 9 bases identical to TRBD1. The CDR3 covers 16 residues. V was pared by 3 bases and J by 7 bases, with 12 bases of the junction left unmatched. The germline V gene has CDR1 SGDLS and CDR2 YYNGEE.

The CDR3 region is CASSSLAGAYNEQFF. CDR3 nucleotide sequence: TGTGCCAGCAGCTCACTAGCGGGAGCCTACAATGAGCAGTTCTTC. The rearrangement joins TRBV28 to TRBJ2-1; 11 bases fit TRBD2. Germline V CDR1 and CDR2: MDHEN, SYDVKM. V was clipped by 6 bases and J by 2 bases; unmatched bases: 3. The CDR3 consists of 15 residues.

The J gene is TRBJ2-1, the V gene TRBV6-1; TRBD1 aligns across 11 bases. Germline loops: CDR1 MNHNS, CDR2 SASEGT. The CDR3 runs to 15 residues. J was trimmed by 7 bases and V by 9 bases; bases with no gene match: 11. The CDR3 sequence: CASVSLGQGANEQFF. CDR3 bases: TGTGCCAGTGTGTCTCTTGGACAGGGGGCTAATGAGCAGTTCTTC.

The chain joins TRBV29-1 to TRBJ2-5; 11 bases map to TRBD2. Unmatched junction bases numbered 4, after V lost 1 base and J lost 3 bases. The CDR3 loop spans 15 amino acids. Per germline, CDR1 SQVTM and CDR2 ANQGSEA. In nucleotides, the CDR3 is TGCAGCGTTGAAGGACTAGCGGGAAAGAAAGAGACCCAGTACTTC. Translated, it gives CSVEGLAGKKETQYF.

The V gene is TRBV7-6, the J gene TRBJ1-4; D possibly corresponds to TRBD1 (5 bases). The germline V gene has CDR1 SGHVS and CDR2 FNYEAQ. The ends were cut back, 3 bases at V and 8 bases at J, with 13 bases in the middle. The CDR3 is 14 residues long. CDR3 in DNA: TGTGCCAGCAGCTTCGGCAGGGTAAACGAAAAACTGTTTTTT. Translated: CASSFGRVNEKLFF.

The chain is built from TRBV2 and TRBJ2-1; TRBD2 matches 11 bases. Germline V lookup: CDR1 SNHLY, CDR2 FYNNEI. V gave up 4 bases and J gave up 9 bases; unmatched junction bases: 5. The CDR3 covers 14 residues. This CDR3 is CASSVLAGGSEQFF. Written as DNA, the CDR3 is TGTGCCAGCAGTGTTCTAGCGGGGGGAAGTGAGCAGTTCTTC.